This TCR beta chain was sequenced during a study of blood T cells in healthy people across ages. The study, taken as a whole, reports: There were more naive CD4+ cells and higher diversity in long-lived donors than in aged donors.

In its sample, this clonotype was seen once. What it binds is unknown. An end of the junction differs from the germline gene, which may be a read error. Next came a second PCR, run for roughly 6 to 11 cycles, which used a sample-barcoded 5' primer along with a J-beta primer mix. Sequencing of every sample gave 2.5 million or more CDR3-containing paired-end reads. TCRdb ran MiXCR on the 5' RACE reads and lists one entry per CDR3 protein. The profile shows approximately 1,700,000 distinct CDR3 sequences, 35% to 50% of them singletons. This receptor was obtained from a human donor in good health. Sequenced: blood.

CDR3 amino acids: CASTQRGTNEELFF. DNA of the CDR3: TGTGCCAGCACTCAGAGGGGAACTAATGAAGAACTGTTTTTT. V and J are TRBV6-5 and TRBJ1-4; maybe TRBD1 (5 bases). The CDR3 runs 14 residues. The germline gives CDR1 MNHEY, CDR2 SVGAGI.